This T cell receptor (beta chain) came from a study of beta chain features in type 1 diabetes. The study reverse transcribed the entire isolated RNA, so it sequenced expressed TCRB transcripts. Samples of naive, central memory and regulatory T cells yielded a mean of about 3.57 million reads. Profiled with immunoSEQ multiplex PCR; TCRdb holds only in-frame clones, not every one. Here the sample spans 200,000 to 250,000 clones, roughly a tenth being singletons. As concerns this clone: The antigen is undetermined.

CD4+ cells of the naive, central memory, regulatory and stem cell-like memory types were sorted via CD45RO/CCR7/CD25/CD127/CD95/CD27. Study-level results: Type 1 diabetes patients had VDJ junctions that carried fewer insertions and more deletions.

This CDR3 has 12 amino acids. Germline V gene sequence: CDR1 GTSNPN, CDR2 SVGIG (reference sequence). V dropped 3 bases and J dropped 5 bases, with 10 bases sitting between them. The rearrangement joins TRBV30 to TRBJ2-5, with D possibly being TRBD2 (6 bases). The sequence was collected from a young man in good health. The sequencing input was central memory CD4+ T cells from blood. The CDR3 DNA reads TGTGCCTGGAGCGGGAGCAGGGAGACCCAGTACTTC. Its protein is CAWSGSRETQYF.